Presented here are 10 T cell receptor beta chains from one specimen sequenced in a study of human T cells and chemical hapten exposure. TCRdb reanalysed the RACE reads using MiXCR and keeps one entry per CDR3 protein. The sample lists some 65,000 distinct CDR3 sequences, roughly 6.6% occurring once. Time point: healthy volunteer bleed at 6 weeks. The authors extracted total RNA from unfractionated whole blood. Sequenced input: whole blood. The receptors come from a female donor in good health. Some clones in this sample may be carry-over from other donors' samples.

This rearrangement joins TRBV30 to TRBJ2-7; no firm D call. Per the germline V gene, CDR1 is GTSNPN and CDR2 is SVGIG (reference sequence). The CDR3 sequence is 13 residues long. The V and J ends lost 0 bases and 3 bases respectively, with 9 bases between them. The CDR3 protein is CAWSVLGSYEQYF. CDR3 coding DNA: TGTGCCTGGAGTGTACTTGGCAGCTACGAGCAGTACTTC. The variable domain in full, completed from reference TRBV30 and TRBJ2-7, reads SQTIHQWPATLVQPVGSPLSLECTVEGTSNPNLYWYRQAAGRGLQLLFYSVGIGQISSEVPQNLSASRPQDRQFILSSKKLLLSDSGFYLCAWSVLGSYEQYFGPGTRLTVT.

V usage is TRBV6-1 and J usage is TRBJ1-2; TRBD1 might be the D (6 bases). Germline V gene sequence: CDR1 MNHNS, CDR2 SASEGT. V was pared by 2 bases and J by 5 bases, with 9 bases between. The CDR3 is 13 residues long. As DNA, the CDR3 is TGTGCCAGCAGTGAACAGGGGAGGTATGGCTACACCTTC. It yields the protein CASSEQGRYGYTF.

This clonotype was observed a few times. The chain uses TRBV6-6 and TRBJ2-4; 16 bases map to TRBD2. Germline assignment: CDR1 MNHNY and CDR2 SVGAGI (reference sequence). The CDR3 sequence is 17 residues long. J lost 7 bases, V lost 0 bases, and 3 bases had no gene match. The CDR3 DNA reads TGTGCCAGCAGTTACTCGGGACTAGCGGGAGGGCCGAACATTCAGTACTTC. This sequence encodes CASSYSGLAGGPNIQYF.

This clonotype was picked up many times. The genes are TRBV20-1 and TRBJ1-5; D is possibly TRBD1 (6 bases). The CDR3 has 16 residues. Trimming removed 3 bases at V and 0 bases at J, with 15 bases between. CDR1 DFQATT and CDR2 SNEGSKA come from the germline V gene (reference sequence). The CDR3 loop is CSASGQRQNSNQPQHF. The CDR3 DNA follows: TGCAGTGCTAGTGGACAGCGGCAGAATAGCAATCAGCCCCAGCATTTT.

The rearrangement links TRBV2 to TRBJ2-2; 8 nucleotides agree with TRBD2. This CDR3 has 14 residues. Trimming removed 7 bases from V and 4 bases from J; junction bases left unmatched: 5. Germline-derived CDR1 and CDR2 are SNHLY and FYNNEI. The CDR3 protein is CASINGRATGELFF. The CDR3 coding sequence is TGTGCCAGCATAAACGGGAGGGCCACCGGGGAGCTGTTTTTT. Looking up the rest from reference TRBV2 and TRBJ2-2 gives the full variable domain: EPEVTQTPSHQVTQMGQEVILRCVPISNHLYFYWYRQILGQKVEFLVSFYNNEISEKSEIFDDQFSVERPDGSNFTLKIRSTKLEDSAMYFCASINGRATGELFFGEGSRLTVL.

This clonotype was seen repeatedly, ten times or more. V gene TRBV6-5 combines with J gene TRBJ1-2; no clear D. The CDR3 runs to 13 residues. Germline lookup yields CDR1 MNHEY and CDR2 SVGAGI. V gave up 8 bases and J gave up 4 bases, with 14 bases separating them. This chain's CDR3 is CASYGLRPYGYTF. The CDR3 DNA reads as TGTGCCAGCTATGGTCTAAGACCCTATGGCTACACCTTC.

The CDR3 nucleotides read TGTGCCAGCGGGCAGGGGAATGAAAAACTGTTTTTT. This encodes CASGQGNEKLFF. V usage is TRBV7-2 and J usage is TRBJ1-4; D might be TRBD1 (6 bases). Trimming took 8 bases from V and 5 from J, leaving 9 bases between them. The CDR3 totals 12 residues. CDR1 and CDR2 from the germline V gene are SGHTA and FQGNSA.

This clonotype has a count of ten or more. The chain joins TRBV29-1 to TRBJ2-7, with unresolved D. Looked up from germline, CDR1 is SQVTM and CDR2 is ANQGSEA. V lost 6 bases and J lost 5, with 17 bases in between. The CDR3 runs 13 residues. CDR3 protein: CSVRPGLTDEQYF. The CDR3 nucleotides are TGCAGCGTCCGCCCGGGTCTTACGGACGAGCAGTACTTC.

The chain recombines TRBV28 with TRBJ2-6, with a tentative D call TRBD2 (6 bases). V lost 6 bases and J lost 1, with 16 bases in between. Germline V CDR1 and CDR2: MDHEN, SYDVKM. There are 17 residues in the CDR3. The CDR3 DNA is TGTGCCAGCAGACCACTAGCCCGGGAATCTGGGGCCAACGTCCTGACTTTC. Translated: CASRPLARESGANVLTF.

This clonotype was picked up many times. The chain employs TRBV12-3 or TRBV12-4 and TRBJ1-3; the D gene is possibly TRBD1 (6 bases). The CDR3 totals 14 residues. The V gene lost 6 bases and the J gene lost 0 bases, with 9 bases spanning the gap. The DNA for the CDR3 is TGTGCCAGCAGCCCGACAGGCTCTGGAAACACCATATATTTT. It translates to CASSPTGSGNTIYF.